The clone carrying this T cell receptor (beta chain) came up a few times. Its antigen is undetermined. This may arise from a read error, as a much more abundant clone is one base away. This sample is drawn from a study of T-cell reconstitution after alpha-beta-depleted transplantation in children. General study points: Several hundred rapidly expanded clones from non-depleted graft cells reportedly supplied alpha-beta T cells about two months post-transplant.

Unique molecular identifiers were used in preparing the TCRbeta library. TCRdb re-called the PCR reads through MiXCR, storing one row per CDR3 protein. The sample lists fewer than 700,000 distinct CDR3 sequences; 13% were seen once. Germline V CDR1 and CDR2: SNHLY, FYNNEI. V gave up 6 bases and J gave up 6 bases, with 6 bases separating them. The CDR3 sequence is 10 residues long. The sample in question was PBMCs, mostly from graft donor cells, obtained 360 days after TCRalphabeta/CD19-depleted stem cell transplant. This chain uses TRBV2 with TRBJ2-7; unclear D gene. The TCR comes from a male patient younger than 18 who had a stem cell transplant for acute myeloid leukemia, so the T cells may come from the graft donor. CDR3 DNA sequence: TGTGCCAGCAGCCCCGCCGAGCAGTACTTC. It yields the protein CASSPAEQYF.